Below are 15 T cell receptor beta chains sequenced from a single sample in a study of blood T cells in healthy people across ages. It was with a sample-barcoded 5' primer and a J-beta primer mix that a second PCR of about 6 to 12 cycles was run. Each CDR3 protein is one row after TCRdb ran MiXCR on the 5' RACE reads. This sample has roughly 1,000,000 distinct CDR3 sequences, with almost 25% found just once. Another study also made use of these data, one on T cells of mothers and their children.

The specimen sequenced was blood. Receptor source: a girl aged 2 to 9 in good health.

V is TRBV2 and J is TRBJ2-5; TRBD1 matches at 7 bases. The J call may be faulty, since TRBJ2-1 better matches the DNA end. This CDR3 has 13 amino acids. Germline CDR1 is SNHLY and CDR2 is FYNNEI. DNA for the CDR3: TGTGCCAGCAGTGAAGGCAGGGGGAATGAGCAGTTCTTC. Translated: CASSEGRGNEQFF.

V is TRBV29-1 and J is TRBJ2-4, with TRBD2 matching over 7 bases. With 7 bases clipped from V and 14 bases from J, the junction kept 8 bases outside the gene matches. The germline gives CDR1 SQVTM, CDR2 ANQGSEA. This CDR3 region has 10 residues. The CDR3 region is CSGGDYGEYF. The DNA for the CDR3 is TGCAGCGGGGGGGACTACGGGGAGTACTTC.

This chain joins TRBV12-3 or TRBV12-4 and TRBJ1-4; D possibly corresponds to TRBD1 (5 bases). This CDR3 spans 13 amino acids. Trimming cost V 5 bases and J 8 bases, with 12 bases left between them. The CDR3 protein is CASSSPREEKLFF. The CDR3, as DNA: TGTGCCAGCAGTAGCCCCAGGGAAGAAAAACTGTTTTTT.

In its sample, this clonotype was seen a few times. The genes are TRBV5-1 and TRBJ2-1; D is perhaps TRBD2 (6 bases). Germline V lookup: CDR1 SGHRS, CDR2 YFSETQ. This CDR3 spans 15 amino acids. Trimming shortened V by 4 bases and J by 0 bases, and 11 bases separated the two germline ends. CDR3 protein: CASSDAGSSYNEQFF. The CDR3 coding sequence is TGCGCCAGCAGCGATGCGGGAAGCTCCTACAATGAGCAGTTCTTC.

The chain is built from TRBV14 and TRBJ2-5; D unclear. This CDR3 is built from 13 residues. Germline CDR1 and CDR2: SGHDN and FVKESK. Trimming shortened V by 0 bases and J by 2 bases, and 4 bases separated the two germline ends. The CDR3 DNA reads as TGTGCCAGCAGCCAAGAGTTACAAGAGACCCAGTACTTC. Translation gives CASSQELQETQYF. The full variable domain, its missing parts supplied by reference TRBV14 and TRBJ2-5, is EAGVTQFPSHSVIEKGQTVTLRCDPISGHDNLYWYRRVMGKEIKFLLHFVKESKQDESGMPNNRFLAERTGGTYSTLKVQPAELEDSGVYFCASSQELQETQYFGPGTRLLVL.

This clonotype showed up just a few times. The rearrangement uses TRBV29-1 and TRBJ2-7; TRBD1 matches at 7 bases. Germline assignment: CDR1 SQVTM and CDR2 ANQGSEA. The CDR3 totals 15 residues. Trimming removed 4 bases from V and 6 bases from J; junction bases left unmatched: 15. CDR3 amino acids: CSVGFVDRKIGEQYF. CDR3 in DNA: TGCAGCGTTGGGTTCGTGGACAGGAAAATCGGCGAGCAGTACTTC.

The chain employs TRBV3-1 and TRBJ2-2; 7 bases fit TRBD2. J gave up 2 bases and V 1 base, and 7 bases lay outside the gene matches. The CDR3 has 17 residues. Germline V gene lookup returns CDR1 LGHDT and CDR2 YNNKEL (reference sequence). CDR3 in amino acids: CASSQVGLAENTGELFF. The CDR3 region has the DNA TGTGCCAGCAGCCAAGTTGGGCTAGCGGAAAACACCGGGGAGCTGTTTTTT. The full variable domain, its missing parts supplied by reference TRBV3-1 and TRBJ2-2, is DTAVSQTPKYLVTQMGNDKSIKCEQNLGHDTMYWYKQDSKKFLKIMFSYNNKELIINETVPNRFSPKSPDKAHLNLHINSLELGDSAVYFCASSQVGLAENTGELFFGEGSRLTVL.

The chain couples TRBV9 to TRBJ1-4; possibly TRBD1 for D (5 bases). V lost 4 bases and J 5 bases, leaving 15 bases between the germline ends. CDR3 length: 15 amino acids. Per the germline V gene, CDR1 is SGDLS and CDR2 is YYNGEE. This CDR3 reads CASSFGDSLNEKLFF. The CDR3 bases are TGTGCCAGCAGCTTCGGAGACAGTTTAAATGAAAAACTGTTTTTT.

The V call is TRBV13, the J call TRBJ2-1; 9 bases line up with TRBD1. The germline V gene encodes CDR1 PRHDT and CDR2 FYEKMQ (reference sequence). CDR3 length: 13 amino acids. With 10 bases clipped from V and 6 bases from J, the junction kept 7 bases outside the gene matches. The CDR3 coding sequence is TGTGCCACCGGGGACAGGGAGAGCAATGAGCAGTTCTTC. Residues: CATGDRESNEQFF.

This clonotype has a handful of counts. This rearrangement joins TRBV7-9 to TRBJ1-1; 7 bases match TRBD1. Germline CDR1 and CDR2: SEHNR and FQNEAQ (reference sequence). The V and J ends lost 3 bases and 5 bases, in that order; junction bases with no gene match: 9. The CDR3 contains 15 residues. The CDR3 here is CASSFSQGVATEAFF. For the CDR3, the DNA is TGTGCCAGCAGCTTTTCTCAGGGGGTCGCAACTGAAGCTTTCTTT.

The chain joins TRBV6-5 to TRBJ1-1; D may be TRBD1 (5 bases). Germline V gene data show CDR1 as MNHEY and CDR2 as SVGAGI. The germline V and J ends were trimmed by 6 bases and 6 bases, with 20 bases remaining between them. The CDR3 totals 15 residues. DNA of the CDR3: TGTGCCAGCAGCAACACAGTGGGGGGTGGTGCTGAAGCTTTCTTT. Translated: CASSNTVGGGAEAFF.

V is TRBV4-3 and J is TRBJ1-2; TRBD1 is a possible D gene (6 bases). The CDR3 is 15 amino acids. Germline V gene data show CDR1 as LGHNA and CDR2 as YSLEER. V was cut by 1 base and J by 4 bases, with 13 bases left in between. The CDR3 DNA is TGCGCCAGCAGCCAAGGGCAGGGGAATGGCTATGGCTACACCTTC. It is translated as CASSQGQGNGYGYTF.

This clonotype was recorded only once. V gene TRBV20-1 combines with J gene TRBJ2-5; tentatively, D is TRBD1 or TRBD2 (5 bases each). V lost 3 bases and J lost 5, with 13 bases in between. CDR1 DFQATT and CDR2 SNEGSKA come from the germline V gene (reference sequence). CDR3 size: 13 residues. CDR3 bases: TGCAGTGCTAGGGGCTGGGGCGGGGAGACCCAGTACTTC. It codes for CSARGWGGETQYF.

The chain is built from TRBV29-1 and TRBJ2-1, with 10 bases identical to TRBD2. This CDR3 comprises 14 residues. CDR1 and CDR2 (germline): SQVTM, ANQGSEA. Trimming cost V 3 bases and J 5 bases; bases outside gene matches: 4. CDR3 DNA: TGCAGCGTTGATGGGCTAGCGGGGGACAATGAGCAGTTCTTC. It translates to CSVDGLAGDNEQFF.

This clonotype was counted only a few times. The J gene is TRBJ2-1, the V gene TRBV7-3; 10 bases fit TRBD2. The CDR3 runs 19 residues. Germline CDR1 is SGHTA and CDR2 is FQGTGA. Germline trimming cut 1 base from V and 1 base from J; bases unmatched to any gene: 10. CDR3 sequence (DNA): TGTGCCAGCAGCTTAAAGGCTAGCGGGGGATTTCGTTCCTACAATGAGCAGTTCTTC. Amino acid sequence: CASSLKASGGFRSYNEQFF.